The following is a T cell receptor (beta chain) sequence with its context. Antigen specificity is unknown. The sampling schedule covered blood at baseline, cycle 4 day 1, and cycle 7 day 1. Trimming took off 5 bases at V and 2 bases at J, with 12 bases between the two ends. The CDR3 is made up of 15 amino acids. The germline V gene has CDR1 SGHAT and CDR2 FQNNGV. Method: immunoSEQ multiplex PCR; TCRdb's copy keeps in-frame clones and lacks some. This sample carries about 70,000 clones, around 87% of them seen once, and the ten largest clones take under 3.5%. This sample was taken from a study of OX40 agonist ivuxolimab in advanced cancers. Study summary: In three patients, partial responses were observed, one with hepatocellular carcinoma and two with cutaneous melanoma. Overall study findings and caveats: CD8+ T cells were the subset that, on average, had more expanded clones than CD4+.

The sequence was obtained from an adult with an advanced solid tumor such as melanoma, head and neck, liver or kidney cancer. The chain recombines TRBV11-2 with TRBJ2-2; D is perhaps TRBD2 (5 bases). The specimen was CD4+ or CD8+ T cells sorted from blood, collected in a trial of the OX40 agonist ivuxolimab. In nucleotides, the CDR3 is TGTGCCAGCAGCACCCGCCCGGGAAACACCGGGGAGCTGTTTTTT. Translating gives CASSTRPGNTGELFF. The full variable domain, in which reference TRBV11-2 and TRBJ2-2 provide the parts outside the CDR3, is EAGVAQSPRYKIIEKRQSVAFWCNPISGHATLYWYQQILGQGPKLLIQFQNNGVVDDSQLPKDRFSAERLKGVDSTLKIQPAKLEDSAVYLCASSTRPGNTGELFFGEGSRLTVL.